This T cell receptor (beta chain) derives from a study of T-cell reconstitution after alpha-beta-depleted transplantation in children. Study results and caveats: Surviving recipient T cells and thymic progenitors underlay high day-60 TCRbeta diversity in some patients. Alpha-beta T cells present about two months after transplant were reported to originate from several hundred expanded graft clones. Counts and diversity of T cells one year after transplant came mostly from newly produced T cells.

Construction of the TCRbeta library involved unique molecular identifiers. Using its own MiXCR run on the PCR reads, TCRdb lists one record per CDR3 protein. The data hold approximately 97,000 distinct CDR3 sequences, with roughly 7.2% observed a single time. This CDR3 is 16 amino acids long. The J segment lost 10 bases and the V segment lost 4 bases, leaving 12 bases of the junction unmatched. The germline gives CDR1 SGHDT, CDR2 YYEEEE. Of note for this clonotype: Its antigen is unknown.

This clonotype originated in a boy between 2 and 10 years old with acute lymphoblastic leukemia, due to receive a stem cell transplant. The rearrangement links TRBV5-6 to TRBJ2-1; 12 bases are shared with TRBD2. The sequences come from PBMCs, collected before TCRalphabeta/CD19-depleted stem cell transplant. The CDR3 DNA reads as TGTGCCAGCAGCGGGGGCCTAGCGGGGGGGCCTCGGGAGCAGTTCTTC. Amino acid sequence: CASSGGLAGGPREQFF.